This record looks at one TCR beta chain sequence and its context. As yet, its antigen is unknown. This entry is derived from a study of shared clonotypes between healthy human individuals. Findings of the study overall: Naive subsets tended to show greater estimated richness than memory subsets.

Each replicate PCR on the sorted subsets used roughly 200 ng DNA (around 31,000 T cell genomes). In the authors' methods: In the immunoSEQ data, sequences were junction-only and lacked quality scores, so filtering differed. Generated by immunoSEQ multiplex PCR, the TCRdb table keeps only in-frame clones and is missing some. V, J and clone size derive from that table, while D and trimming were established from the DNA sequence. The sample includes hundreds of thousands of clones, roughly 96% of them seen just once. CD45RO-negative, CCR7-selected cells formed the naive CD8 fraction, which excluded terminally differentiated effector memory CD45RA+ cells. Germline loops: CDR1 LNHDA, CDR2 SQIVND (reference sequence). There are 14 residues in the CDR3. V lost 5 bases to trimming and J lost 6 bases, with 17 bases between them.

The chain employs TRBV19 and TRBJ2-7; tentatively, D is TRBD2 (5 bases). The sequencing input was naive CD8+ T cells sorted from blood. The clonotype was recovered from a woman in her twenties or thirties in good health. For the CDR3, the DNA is TGTGCCAGTAGTGGAGGCGTCTCCGGCTTCGAGCAGTACTTC. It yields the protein CASSGGVSGFEQYF.